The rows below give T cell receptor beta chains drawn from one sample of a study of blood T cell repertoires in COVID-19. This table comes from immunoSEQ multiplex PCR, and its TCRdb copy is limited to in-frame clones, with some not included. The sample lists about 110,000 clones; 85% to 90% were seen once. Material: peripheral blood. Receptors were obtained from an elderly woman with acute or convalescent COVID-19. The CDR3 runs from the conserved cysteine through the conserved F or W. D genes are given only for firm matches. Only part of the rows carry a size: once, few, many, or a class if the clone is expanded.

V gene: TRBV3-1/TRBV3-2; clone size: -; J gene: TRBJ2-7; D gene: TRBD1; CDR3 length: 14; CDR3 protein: CASRDHGTGGEQYF; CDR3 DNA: TGTGCCAGCAGAGACCACGGGACAGGGGGCGAGCAGTACTTC
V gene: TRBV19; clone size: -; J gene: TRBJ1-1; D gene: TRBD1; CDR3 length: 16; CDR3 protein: CASSIGRTGVNTEAFF; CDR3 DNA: TGTGCCAGTAGTATAGGGAGGACAGGCGTCAACACTGAAGCTTTCTTT
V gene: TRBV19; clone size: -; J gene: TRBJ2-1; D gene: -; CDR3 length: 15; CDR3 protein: CASTKSRERHNEQFF; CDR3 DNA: TGTGCCAGTACCAAAAGCAGGGAACGCCACAATGAGCAGTTCTTC
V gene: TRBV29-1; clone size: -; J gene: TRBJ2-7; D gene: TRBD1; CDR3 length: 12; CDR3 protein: CSVGQGGYEQYF; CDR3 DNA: TGCAGCGTCGGACAGGGGGGCTACGAGCAGTACTTC
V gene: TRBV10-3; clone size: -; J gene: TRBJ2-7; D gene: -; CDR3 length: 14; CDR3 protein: CAISEIPSKYEQYF; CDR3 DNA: TGTGCCATCAGTGAGATCCCTAGCAAGTACGAGCAGTACTTC
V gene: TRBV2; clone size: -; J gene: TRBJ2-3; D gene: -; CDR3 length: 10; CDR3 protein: CASSDGTQYF; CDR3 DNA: TGTGCCAGCAGTGACGGTACGCAGTATTTT
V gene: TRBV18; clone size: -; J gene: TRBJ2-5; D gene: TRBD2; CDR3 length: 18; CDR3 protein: CASSPSTGGHPKGETQYF; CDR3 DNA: TGTGCCAGCTCACCATCCACGGGGGGGCACCCCAAAGGAGAGACCCAGTACTTC
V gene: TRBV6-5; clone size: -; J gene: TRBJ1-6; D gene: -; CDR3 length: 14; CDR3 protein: CASSYSPGNSPLHF; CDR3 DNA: TGTGCCAGCAGTTACTCGCCGGGTAATTCACCCCTCCACTTT
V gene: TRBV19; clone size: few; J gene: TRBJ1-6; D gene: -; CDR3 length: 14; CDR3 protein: CASSRDSYNSPLHF; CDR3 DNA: TGTGCCAGTAGCCGAGACAGCTATAATTCACCCCTCCACTTT
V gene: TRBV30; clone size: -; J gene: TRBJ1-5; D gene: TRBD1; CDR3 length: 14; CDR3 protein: CAWSGDSRGQPQHF; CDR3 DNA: TGTGCCTGGAGTGGGGACAGTAGAGGTCAGCCCCAGCATTTT
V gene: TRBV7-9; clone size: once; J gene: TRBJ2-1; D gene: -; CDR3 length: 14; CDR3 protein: CASSRGLLNNEQFF; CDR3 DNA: TGTGCCAGCAGCCGAGGCCTGCTGAACAATGAGCAGTTCTTC
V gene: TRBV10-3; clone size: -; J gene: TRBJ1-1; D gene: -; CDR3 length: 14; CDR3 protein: CAISEYGESYSTFF; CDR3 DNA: TGTGCCATCAGTGAGTATGGGGAGAGCTATAGTACTTTCTTT
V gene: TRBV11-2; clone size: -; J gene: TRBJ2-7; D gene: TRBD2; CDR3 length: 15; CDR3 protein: CASSATLAGAYEQYF; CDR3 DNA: TGTGCCAGCAGCGCCACACTAGCGGGGGCCTACGAGCAGTACTTC
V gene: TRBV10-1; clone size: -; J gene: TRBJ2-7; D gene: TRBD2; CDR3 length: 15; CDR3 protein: CASSKGTSGLSEQYF; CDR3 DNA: TGCGCCAGCAGCAAAGGGACTAGCGGCTTGAGCGAGCAGTACTTC
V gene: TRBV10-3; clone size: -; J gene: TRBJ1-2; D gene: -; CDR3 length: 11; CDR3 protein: CAINTDYGYTF; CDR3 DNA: TGTGCCATCAATACGGACTATGGCTACACCTTC
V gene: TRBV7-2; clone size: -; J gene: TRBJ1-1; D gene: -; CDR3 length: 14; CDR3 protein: CASSSQWGREEAFF; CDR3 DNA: TGTGCCAGCAGCTCGCAATGGGGCAGGGAAGAGGCTTTCTTT
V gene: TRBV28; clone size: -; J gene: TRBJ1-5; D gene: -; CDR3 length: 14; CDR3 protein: CASSFRGGGQPQHF; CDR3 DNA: TGTGCCAGCAGTTTTCGAGGGGGTGGGCAGCCCCAGCATTTT
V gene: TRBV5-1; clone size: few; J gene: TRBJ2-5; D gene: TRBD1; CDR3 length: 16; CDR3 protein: CASSAGTGDWQETQYF; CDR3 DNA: TGCGCCAGCAGCGCCGGGACAGGGGACTGGCAAGAGACCCAGTACTTC
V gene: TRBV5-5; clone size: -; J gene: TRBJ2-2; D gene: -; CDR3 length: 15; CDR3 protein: CASSPLGGRTGELFF; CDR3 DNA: TGTGCCAGCAGCCCCCTTGGGGGCCGGACCGGGGAGCTGTTTTTT
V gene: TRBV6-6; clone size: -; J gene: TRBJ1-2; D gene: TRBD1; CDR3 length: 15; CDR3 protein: CASSYLPTGAYGYTF; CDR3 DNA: TGTGCCAGCAGTTACCTCCCGACAGGGGCCTATGGCTACACCTTC
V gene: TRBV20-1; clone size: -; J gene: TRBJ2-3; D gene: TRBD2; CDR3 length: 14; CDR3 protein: CSASSGGAAFTQYF; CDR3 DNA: TGCAGTGCTAGTAGCGGGGGGGCGGCCTTTACGCAGTATTTT
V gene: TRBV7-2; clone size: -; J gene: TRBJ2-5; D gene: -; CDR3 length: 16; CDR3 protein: CASSSGLDLYQETQYF; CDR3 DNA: TGTGCCAGCAGCTCGGGACTGGACCTTTACCAAGAGACCCAGTACTTC
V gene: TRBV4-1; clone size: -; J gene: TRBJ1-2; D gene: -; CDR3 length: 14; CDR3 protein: CASSQERGPYGYTF; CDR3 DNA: TGCGCCAGCAGCCAAGAGCGGGGGCCCTATGGCTACACCTTC
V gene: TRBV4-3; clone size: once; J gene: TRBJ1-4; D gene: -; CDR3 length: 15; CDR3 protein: CASSQEGATNEKLFF; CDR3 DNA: TGCGCCAGCAGCCAAGAAGGAGCAACTAATGAAAAACTGTTTTTT
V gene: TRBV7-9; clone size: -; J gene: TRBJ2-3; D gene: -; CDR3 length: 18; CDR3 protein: CASSLAFPPGGSTDTQYF; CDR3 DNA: TGTGCCAGCAGCTTAGCGTTCCCCCCCGGGGGTAGCACAGATACGCAGTATTTT
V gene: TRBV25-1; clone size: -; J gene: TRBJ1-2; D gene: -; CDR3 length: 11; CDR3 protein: CASSRGGGYTF; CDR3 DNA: TGTGCCAGCTCCAGGGGTGGAGGCTACACCTTC
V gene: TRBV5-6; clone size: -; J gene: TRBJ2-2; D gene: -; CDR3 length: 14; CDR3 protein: CASSLRGNTGELFF; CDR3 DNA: TGTGCCAGCAGCTTGAGGGGGAACACCGGGGAGCTGTTTTTT
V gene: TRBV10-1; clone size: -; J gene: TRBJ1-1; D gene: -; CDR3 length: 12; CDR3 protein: CASSEPGTEAFF; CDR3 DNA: TGCGCCAGCAGTGAGCCGGGGACAGAAGCTTTCTTT
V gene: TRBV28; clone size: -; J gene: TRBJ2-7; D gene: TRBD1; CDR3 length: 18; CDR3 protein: CASSSIYVWGQGINEQYF; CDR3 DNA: TGTGCCAGCAGTTCAATATATGTATGGGGACAGGGGATTAACGAGCAGTACTTC
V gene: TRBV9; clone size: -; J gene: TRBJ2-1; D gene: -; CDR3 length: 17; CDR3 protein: CASSVAGLASGYNEQFF; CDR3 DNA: TGTGCCAGCAGCGTAGCCGGGCTAGCGTCGGGATACAATGAGCAGTTCTTC
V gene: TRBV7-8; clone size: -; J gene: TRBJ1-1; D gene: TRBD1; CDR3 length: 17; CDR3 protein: CASSLARQGGRRSEAFF; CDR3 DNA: TGTGCCAGCAGCTTAGCCCGACAGGGGGGCCGCCGTTCTGAAGCTTTCTTT
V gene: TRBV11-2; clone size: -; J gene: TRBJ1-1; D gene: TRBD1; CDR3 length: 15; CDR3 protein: CASSQSGTGGTEAFF; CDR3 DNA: TGTGCCAGCAGTCAGAGTGGGACAGGGGGCACTGAAGCTTTCTTT
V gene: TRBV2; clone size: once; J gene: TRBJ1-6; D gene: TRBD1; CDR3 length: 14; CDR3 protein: CASSRDRRSSPLHF; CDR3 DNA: TGTGCCAGCAGTAGGGACAGGAGGAGTTCACCCCTCCACTTT
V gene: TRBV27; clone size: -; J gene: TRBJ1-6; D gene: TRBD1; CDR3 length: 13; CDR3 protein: CASSFTGASPLHF; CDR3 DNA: TGTGCCAGCAGTTTTACAGGGGCTTCACCCCTCCACTTT
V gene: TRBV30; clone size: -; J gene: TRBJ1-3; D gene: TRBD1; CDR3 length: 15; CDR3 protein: CAWSRVRGQGNTIYF; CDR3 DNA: TGTGCCTGGAGCCGCGTGAGGGGACAGGGAAACACCATATATTTT
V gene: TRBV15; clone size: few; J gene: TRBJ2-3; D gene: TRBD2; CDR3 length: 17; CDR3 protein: CATSRGVAGDAWNTQYF; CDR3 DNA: TGTGCCACCAGCAGAGGCGTTGCGGGAGACGCTTGGAATACGCAGTATTTT
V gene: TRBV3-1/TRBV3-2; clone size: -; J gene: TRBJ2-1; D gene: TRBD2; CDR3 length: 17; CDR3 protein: CASSLGWGVAGNNEQFF; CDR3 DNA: TGTGCCAGCAGCCTAGGCTGGGGAGTAGCGGGGAACAATGAGCAGTTCTTC
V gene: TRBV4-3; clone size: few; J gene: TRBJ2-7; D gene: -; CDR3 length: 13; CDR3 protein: CASSQVTAGEQYF; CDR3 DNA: TGCGCCAGCAGCCAAGTTACGGCAGGGGAGCAGTACTTC
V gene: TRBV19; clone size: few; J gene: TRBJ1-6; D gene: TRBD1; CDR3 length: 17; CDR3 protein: CASSTTDRGLTNSPLHF; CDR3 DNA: TGTGCCAGTAGTACGACTGACAGGGGACTGACTAATTCACCCCTCCACTTT
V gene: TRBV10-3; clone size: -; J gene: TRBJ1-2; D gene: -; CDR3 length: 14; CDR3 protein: CAISESPGNYGYTF; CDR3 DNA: TGTGCCATCAGTGAGTCGCCCGGGAACTATGGCTACACCTTC
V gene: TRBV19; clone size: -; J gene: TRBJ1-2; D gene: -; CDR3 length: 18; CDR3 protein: CASRIPRGAQPGGYGYTF; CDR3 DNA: TGTGCCAGCCGAATCCCGAGGGGGGCACAGCCGGGGGGCTATGGCTACACCTTC
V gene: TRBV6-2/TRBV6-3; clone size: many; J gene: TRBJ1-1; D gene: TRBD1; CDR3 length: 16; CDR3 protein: CASSYGQGASFAEAFF; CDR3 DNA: TGTGCCAGCAGTTACGGACAGGGGGCGAGTTTCGCTGAAGCTTTCTTT
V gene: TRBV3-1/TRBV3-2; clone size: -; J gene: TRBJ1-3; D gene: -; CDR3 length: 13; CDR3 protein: CASSHLSGNTIYF; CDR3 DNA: TGTGCCAGCAGCCATCTCTCTGGAAACACCATATATTTT
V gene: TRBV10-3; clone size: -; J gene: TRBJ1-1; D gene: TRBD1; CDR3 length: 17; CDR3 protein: CAISESGGTGGRSEAFF; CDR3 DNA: TGTGCCATCAGTGAGTCGGGGGGTACAGGGGGCAGGAGTGAAGCTTTCTTT
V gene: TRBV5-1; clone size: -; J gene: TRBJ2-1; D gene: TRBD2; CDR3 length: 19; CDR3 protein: CASSLARWSGGNSYNEQFF; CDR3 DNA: TGCGCCAGCAGCTTGGCCCGGTGGAGCGGGGGCAATTCCTACAATGAGCAGTTCTTC
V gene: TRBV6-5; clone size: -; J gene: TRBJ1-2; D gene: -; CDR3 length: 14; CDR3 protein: CASSYNVGRGGYTF; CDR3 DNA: TGTGCCAGCAGTTATAATGTCGGGAGAGGAGGCTACACCTTC
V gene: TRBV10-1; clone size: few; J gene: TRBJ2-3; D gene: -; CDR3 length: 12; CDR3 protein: CASSDSTDTQYF; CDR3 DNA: TGCGCCAGCTCTGACAGTACAGATACGCAGTATTTT
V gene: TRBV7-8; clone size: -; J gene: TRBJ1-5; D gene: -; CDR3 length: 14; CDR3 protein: CASSSQAWDQPQHF; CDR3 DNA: TGTGCCAGCAGCTCACAGGCTTGGGATCAGCCCCAGCATTTT
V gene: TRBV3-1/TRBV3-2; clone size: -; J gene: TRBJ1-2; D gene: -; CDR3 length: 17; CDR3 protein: CASSQVTGATPTDGYTF; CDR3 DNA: TGTGCCAGCAGCCAAGTAACAGGTGCAACCCCAACGGATGGCTACACCTTC
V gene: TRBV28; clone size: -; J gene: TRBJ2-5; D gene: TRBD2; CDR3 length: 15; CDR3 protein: CASSRLAGSQETQYF; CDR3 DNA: TGTGCCAGCAGCCGACTAGCGGGGAGCCAAGAGACCCAGTACTTC
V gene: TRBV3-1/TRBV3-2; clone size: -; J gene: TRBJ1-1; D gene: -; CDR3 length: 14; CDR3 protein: CASSRQDEVTEAFF; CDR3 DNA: TGTGCCAGCAGCCGACAGGATGAGGTCACTGAAGCTTTCTTT
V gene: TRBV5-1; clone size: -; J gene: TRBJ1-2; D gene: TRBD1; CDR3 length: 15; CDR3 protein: CASSLTDRADYGYTF; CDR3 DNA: TGCGCCAGCAGCTTAACGGACAGGGCGGACTATGGCTACACCTTC
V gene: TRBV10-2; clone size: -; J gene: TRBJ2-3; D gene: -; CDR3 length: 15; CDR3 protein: CASSGAGVGTDTQYF; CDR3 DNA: TGCGCCAGCAGTGGTGCAGGGGTGGGGACAGATACGCAGTATTTT
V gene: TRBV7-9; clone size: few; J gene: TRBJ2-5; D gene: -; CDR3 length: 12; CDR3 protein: CASSLELETQYF; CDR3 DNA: TGTGCCAGCAGCTTAGAACTAGAGACCCAGTACTTC